One TCR beta chain is described in this entry. The antigen is not known. The data stem from a study of cytomegalovirus exposure and HLA in healthy donors. Study-wide results and caveats: Researchers left out some V segments, among them TRBV6-2 and TRBV6-3, as indistinguishable. Reported findings show TCR beta sequences accurately forecast HLA-A and HLA-B alleles in most subjects. In a later analysis, at a false discovery rate of 0.05, 17,000 or so TCR beta sequences matched HLA alleles. Near-uniform donor sequencing depth was presumed by presence/absence analyses.

Vbeta (60) and Jbeta (13) primers were used in the PCR. Profiling relied on immunoSEQ multiplex PCR, and the TCRdb table lists in-frame clones only, not all of them. The repertoire holds 160,000 or so clones, with around three quarters as singletons. Trimming took off 2 bases at V and 1 base at J, with 6 bases between the two ends. Germline-derived CDR1 and CDR2 are MGHDK and SYGVNS. CDR3 length equals 14 residues. Sequenced input: PBMCs. This chain connects TRBV25-1 to TRBJ1-5; D unresolved. The source of this sequence is a woman in her thirties or forties in good health and CMV-seronegative. This CDR3 is CASSEPGSNQPQHF. For the CDR3, the DNA is TGTGCCAGCAGTGAACCCGGGAGCAATCAGCCCCAGCATTTT.